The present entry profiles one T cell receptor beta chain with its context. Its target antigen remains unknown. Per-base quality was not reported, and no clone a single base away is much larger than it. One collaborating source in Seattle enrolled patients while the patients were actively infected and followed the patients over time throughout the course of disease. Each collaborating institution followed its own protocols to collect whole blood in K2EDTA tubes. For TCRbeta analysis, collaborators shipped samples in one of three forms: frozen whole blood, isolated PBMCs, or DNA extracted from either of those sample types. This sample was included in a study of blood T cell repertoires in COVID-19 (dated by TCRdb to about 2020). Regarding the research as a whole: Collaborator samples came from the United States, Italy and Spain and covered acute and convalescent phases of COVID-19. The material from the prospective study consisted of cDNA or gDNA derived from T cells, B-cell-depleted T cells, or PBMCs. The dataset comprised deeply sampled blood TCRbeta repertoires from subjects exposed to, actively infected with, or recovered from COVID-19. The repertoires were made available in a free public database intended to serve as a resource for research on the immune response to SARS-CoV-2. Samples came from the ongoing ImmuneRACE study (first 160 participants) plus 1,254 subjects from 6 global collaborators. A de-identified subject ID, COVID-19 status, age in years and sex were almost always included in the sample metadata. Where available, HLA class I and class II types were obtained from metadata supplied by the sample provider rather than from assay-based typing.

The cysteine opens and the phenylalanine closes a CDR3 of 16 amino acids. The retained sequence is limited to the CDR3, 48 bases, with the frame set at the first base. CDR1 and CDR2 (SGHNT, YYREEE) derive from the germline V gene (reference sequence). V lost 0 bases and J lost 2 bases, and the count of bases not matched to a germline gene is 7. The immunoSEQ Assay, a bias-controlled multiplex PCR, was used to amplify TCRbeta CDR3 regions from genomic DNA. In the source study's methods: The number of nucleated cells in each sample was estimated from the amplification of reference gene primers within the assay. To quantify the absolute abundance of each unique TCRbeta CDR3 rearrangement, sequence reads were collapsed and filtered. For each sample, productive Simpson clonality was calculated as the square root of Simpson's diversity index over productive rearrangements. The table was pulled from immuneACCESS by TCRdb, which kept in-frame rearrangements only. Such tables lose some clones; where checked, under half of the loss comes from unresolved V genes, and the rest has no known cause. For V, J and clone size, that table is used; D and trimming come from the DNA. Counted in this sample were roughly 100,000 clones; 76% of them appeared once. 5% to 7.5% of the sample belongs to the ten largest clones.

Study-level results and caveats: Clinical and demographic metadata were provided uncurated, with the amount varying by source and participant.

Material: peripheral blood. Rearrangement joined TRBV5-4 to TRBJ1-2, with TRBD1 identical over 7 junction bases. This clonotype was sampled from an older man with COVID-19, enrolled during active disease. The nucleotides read TGTGCCAGCAGCTTGGAGGGACAGAAGACAAACTATGGCTACACCTTC. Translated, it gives CASSLEGQKTNYGYTF.